This T cell receptor beta chain was recovered during a study of cytomegalovirus exposure and HLA in healthy donors. A multiplex PCR was run with 60 Vbeta primers and 13 Jbeta primers. The table came from immunoSEQ multiplex PCR; TCRdb's copy has only in-frame clones and leaves some out. The repertoire consists of over 150,000 clones, with around 79% occurring once and the leading ten covering 7.5% to 9%. Points from the study as a whole: In an earlier analysis, in some 500 donors, most V segments appeared productive either ~87% or ~30% of the time. Cytomegalovirus status was reportedly diagnosed by the classifier with high specificity and sensitivity. TCR beta sequences reportedly predicted most subjects' HLA-A and HLA-B alleles accurately. TCR beta chains numbering some 150 were designated cytomegalovirus-associated.

About this clone: Its specificity is not known.

Sample: PBMCs. The clonotype was recovered from a man between 25 and 39 years old in good health and CMV-seropositive.

The CDR3 coding sequence is TGCAGTGCTTCACCCAGGGGCGAGCAGTACTTC. Protein: CSASPRGEQYF. The V and J genes are TRBV20-1 and TRBJ2-7; D perhaps matches TRBD1 (6 bases). Germline V gene lookup returns CDR1 DFQATT and CDR2 SNEGSKA (reference sequence). CDR3 size: 11 residues. The V end lost 5 bases, the J end lost 6 bases, and 11 bases lay between the germline ends.